The 18 T cell receptor beta chains reported below all come from one sample, sequenced in a study of vaccination and CD4 T cells after COVID-19. Sequencing of cultured CD4+ T cell DNA used the Oncomine TCR Beta short-read assay. Each CDR3 protein is one row after TCRdb ran MiXCR on the PCR reads. The sample has roughly 13,000 distinct CDR3 sequences; 40% to 65% are singletons. Treatment denoted: approximately nine-day PBMC culture with coronavirus spike peptide pools or control peptides (ViraFEST assay). What these receptors recognize is not known. Sequencing was done on a sample of CD4+ T cells from blood, cultured in vitro. Receptors originate from a human donor who had recovered from COVID-19.

The V gene is TRBV20-1, the J gene TRBJ2-3; D not resolved. From germline, CDR1 is DFQATT and CDR2 SNEGSKA (reference sequence). The CDR3 runs 14 residues. The V and J ends lost 2 bases and 2 bases respectively, with 11 bases between them. The CDR3 coding sequence is TGCAGTGCTAGACCAAACGCCTACACAGATACGCAGTATTTT. The encoded protein is CSARPNAYTDTQYF.

The CDR3: CASSAVTGGLNQPQHF. Here the CDR3 DNA reads TGTGCCAGCAGCGCCGTGACAGGGGGACTGAATCAGCCCCAGCATTTT. This chain connects TRBV6-1 to TRBJ1-5, with 9 bases matching TRBD1. After removal of 6 bases from V and 4 bases from J, the junction contained 10 bases not matched to a gene. CDR3 size: 16 residues. CDR1 MNHNS and CDR2 SASEGT come from the germline V gene.

This clonotype was observed a handful of times. The CDR3 nucleotides are TGTGCCAGTAGTAAGAGACAGTTGAACACTGAAGCTTTCTTT. It yields the protein CASSKRQLNTEAFF. The rearrangement joins TRBV19 to TRBJ1-1, with a tentative D call TRBD1 (5 bases). The CDR3 is made up of 14 amino acids. CDR1 and CDR2 from the germline V gene are LNHDA and SQIVND (reference sequence). With 4 bases removed from V and 0 bases from J, the gap between germline ends came to 9 bases.

The chain recombines TRBV6-1 with TRBJ2-3, with a possible D match to TRBD1 (5 bases). Trimming stripped 4 bases from V and 3 bases from J, with 11 bases between. The CDR3 extends over 14 amino acids. Germline CDR1 is MNHNS and CDR2 is SASEGT. CDR3 DNA sequence: TGTGCCAGCAGTGTCCCCCAGGGAACAGATACGCAGTATTTT. Its protein is CASSVPQGTDTQYF.

This chain connects TRBV19 to TRBJ1-2; D is uncertain. The germline gives CDR1 LNHDA, CDR2 SQIVND (reference sequence). V was trimmed by 3 bases and J by 4 bases, leaving 15 bases between them. The CDR3 extends over 15 amino acids. The CDR3 spells CASSILGGGGYGYTF. As DNA, the CDR3 is TGTGCCAGTAGTATTCTCGGTGGAGGCGGCTATGGCTACACCTTC.

This clonotype was detected only a few times. The chain carries TRBV7-3 and TRBJ2-5; D perhaps matches TRBD1 (6 bases). The V gene lost 5 bases and the J gene lost 6 bases, with 13 bases spanning the gap. The CDR3 is 13 amino acids. Germline V gene sequence: CDR1 SGHTA, CDR2 FQGTGA. The CDR3 loop reads CASSRRTDQTQYF. The CDR3 DNA sequence: TGTGCCAGCAGCCGTCGGACAGATCAGACCCAGTACTTC.

The V call is TRBV6-2 or TRBV6-3, the J call TRBJ1-1; 7 nucleotides agree with TRBD1. The CDR3 totals 16 residues. Germline CDR1 and CDR2: MNHEY and SVGEGT. After removal of 7 bases from V and 1 base from J, the junction contained 12 bases not matched to a gene. For the CDR3, the DNA is TGTGCCAGCATCCCCAGGACAGGCTTCACGAACACTGAAGCTTTCTTT. Residues: CASIPRTGFTNTEAFF.

V is TRBV27 and J is TRBJ2-2; D not resolved. Germline CDR1 and CDR2: MNHEY and SMNVEV (reference sequence). CDR3 length equals 15 residues. The V end was cut by 2 bases, the J end by 4 bases, with 11 bases between. The CDR3 region is CASSLTLRVTGELFF. CDR3 in DNA: TGTGCCAGCAGTTTAACACTAAGGGTCACCGGGGAGCTGTTTTTT.

This chain links TRBV6-5 with TRBJ2-3, with 14 positions matching TRBD2. This CDR3 comprises 18 residues. In germline, CDR1 is MNHEY, CDR2 SVGAGI. J gave up 1 base and V 0 bases, and 3 bases lay outside the gene matches. CDR3 loop: CASSYSSGLAGGTDTQYF. The CDR3, as DNA: TGTGCCAGCAGTTACTCATCGGGACTAGCGGGAGGCACAGATACGCAGTATTTT.

The chain joins TRBV30 to TRBJ1-6; D is unresolved. Germline CDR1 is GTSNPN and CDR2 is SVGIG (reference sequence). Trimming removed 0 bases from V and 10 bases from J, with 13 bases in between. The CDR3 runs 14 residues. CDR3: CAWSVRSPSSPLHF. Written as DNA, the CDR3 is TGTGCCTGGAGTGTAAGGAGCCCTTCATCACCCCTCCACTTT.

The CDR3: CAWRRTGDTEAFF. CDR3 bases: TGTGCCTGGAGACGGACAGGGGACACTGAAGCTTTCTTT. The genes are TRBV30 and TRBJ1-1, with 9 bases fitting TRBD1. The CDR3 has 13 residues. Germline V gene data show CDR1 as GTSNPN and CDR2 as SVGIG (reference sequence). J gave up 3 bases and V 3 bases, and 2 bases lay outside the gene matches.

V is TRBV27 and J is TRBJ2-1, with D hard to call. The germline V gene encodes CDR1 MNHEY and CDR2 SMNVEV (reference sequence). V dropped 6 bases and J dropped 4 bases, with 10 bases sitting between them. The CDR3 is 13 amino acids. The CDR3 sequence is CASSLRRYNEQFF. CDR3 DNA sequence: TGTGCCAGCAGCCTCCGGAGATACAATGAGCAGTTCTTC.

The chain has TRBV6-2 or TRBV6-3 and TRBJ2-1; D is perhaps TRBD2 (6 bases). Trimming took 1 base from V and 7 from J, leaving 8 bases between them. The CDR3 is made up of 13 amino acids. Germline assignment: CDR1 MNHEY and CDR2 SVGEGT. The CDR3 is CASSYFGLNEQFF. In DNA, the CDR3 is TGTGCCAGCAGTTACTTCGGACTAAATGAGCAGTTCTTC.

The chain employs TRBV18 and TRBJ2-3; D remains ambiguous. Looked up from germline, CDR1 is KGHSH and CDR2 is LQKENI. The V end was cut by 3 bases, the J end by 1 base, with 8 bases between. The CDR3 totals 14 residues. CDR3 DNA: TGTGCCAGCTCACCGATAACCCGCACAGATACGCAGTATTTT. It yields the protein CASSPITRTDTQYF.

J is TRBJ1-3 and V is TRBV7-9; D ambiguous. Germline lookup yields CDR1 SEHNR and CDR2 FQNEAQ (reference sequence). This CDR3 is built from 14 residues. With 4 bases removed from V and 0 bases from J, the gap between germline ends came to 7 bases. CDR3 sequence: CASSSDSSGNTIYF. CDR3 nucleotide sequence: TGTGCCAGCAGCTCCGATAGCTCTGGAAACACCATATATTTT.

This clonotype has just a few counts. This sequence joins TRBV7-9 and TRBJ1-5; D possibly corresponds to TRBD1 (5 bases). Germline V CDR1 and CDR2: SEHNR, FQNEAQ (reference sequence). The germline V and J ends were trimmed by 5 bases and 4 bases, with 12 bases remaining between them. The CDR3 runs 14 residues. The CDR3 region is CASSVDGGNQPQHF. CDR3 nucleotide sequence: TGTGCCAGCAGCGTAGACGGGGGGAATCAGCCCCAGCATTTT.

The chain is built from TRBV20-1 and TRBJ2-2; 15 positions agree with TRBD2. CDR1 and CDR2 (germline): DFQATT, SNEGSKA (reference sequence). The CDR3 is 20 amino acids. Trimming cost V 3 bases and J 1 base; bases outside gene matches: 12. The CDR3 DNA reads TGCAGTGCTAGGCCGCTGGGACTAGCGGGAGGATCCTGGAACACCGGGGAGCTGTTTTTT. It is translated as CSARPLGLAGGSWNTGELFF.

J is TRBJ1-1 and V is TRBV12-3 or TRBV12-4, with D possibly TRBD1 on 5 matching bases. V lost 3 bases and J 7 bases, leaving 9 bases between the germline ends. The CDR3 spans 12 residues. The CDR3 loop reads CASSFDRHEAFF. CDR3 in DNA: TGTGCCAGCAGTTTTGACAGACATGAAGCTTTCTTT.